These 7 T cell receptor beta chains were sequenced from one sample in a study of cytotoxic CD8 clonotypes in ibrutinib-treated CLL. The repertoire was sequenced with immunoSEQ multiplex PCR; TCRdb's copy has only in-frame clones and lacks some. The data hold about 70,000 clones, with approximately 90% observed a single time. Sequences were derived from PBMCs, sampled after 12 months of ibrutinib treatment. The receptors stem from a human donor with chronic lymphocytic leukemia.

The chain is built from TRBV7-9 and TRBJ1-4; D is possibly TRBD1 (6 bases). Trimming took 3 bases from V and 3 from J, leaving 11 bases between them. This CDR3 spans 15 amino acids. In germline, CDR1 is SEHNR, CDR2 FQNEAQ (reference sequence). CDR3 protein: CASSFAGVANEKLFF. For the CDR3, the DNA is TGTGCCAGCAGCTTCGCAGGGGTTGCTAATGAAAAACTGTTTTTT.

The gene calls are TRBV5-1 and TRBJ2-3; TRBD2 matches at 8 bases. J gave up 2 bases and V 4 bases, and 6 bases lay outside the gene matches. This CDR3 has 15 residues. Germline V CDR1 and CDR2: SGHRS, YFSETQ. The CDR3 DNA is TGCGCCAGCAGCCATAGCGGGAAAAACACAGATACGCAGTATTTT. Amino acid sequence: CASSHSGKNTDTQYF. Full variable domain (remainder filled in from reference TRBV5-1 and TRBJ2-3): KAGVTQTPRYLIKTRGQQVTLSCSPISGHRSVSWYQQTPGQGLQFLFEYFSETQRNKGNFPGRFSGRQFSNSRSEMNVSTLELGDSALYLCASSHSGKNTDTQYFGPGTRLTVL.

This sequence joins TRBV9 and TRBJ2-3; unclear D gene. Between the trimmed V and J ends, which lost 2 bases and 1 base, there was a span of 8 bases. Germline lookup yields CDR1 SGDLS and CDR2 YYNGEE. The CDR3 length is 14 residues. As DNA, the CDR3 is TGTGCCAGCAGCGTGGACGTTGGCACAGATACGCAGTATTTT. It translates to CASSVDVGTDTQYF.

This clone was recorded once. The J gene is TRBJ1-5, the V gene TRBV28; 9 bases fit TRBD1. Trimming took 6 bases from V and 5 from J; bases not matched to a gene: 11. Germline CDR1 MDHEN, CDR2 SYDVKM. This CDR3 spans 16 amino acids. The CDR3 loop reads CASSPQAGQGHQPQHF. Written as DNA, the CDR3 is TGTGCCAGCAGCCCCCAAGCGGGACAGGGCCATCAGCCCCAGCATTTT.

V and J are TRBV18 and TRBJ2-7, with TRBD1 matching 11 bases. The CDR3 extends over 17 amino acids. Per germline, CDR1 KGHSH and CDR2 LQKENI. The J segment lost 3 bases and the V segment lost 5 bases, leaving 12 bases of the junction unmatched. In DNA, the CDR3 is TGTGCCAGCTCAAGGACCATGCCGGGACAGGGGGTCTACGAGCAGTACTTC. Residues: CASSRTMPGQGVYEQYF.

This clone was found once. The chain joins TRBV28 to TRBJ2-5, with D perhaps being TRBD1 or TRBD2 (5 bases each). The germline V gene has CDR1 MDHEN and CDR2 SYDVKM. Trimming stripped 3 bases from V and 5 bases from J, with 13 bases between. The CDR3 extends over 14 amino acids. This CDR3 reads CASSFGTWVETQYF. DNA of the CDR3: TGTGCCAGCAGTTTCGGGACGTGGGTGGAGACCCAGTACTTC.

This chain links TRBV9 with TRBJ2-4; 7 nucleotides agree with TRBD2. The V gene end was trimmed by 0 bases and the J gene end by 0 bases; junction bases not matched to a gene: 6. The CDR3 has 17 residues. Germline CDR1 SGDLS, CDR2 YYNGEE. The CDR3 DNA sequence: TGTGCCAGCAGCGTAGGGGAGGGGAGTCTAGCCAAAAACATTCAGTACTTC. It yields the protein CASSVGEGSLAKNIQYF.